This T cell receptor (beta chain) was captured in a study of T cell changes during pregnancy in multiple sclerosis. Using immunoSEQ multiplex PCR, the repertoire was profiled, and TCRdb retains in-frame clones only, with some absent. The sample gives about 41,000 clones, 90% of which show up once; over 6.5% is in the top ten. The V gene lost 5 bases and the J gene lost 3 bases, with 8 bases spanning the gap. The germline V gene encodes CDR1 SEHNR and CDR2 FQNEAQ (reference sequence). The length of the CDR3 is 13 residues. The sequenced sample was CD8+ T cells from peripheral blood mononuclear cells, obtained in the third trimester of pregnancy. The origin of this receptor is a female donor with multiple sclerosis, enrolled in a pregnancy study. The chain links TRBV7-9 to TRBJ2-1, with D perhaps matching TRBD2 (5 bases). The DNA of the CDR3 is TGTGCCAGCAGCCCGGGGAACTACAATGAGCAGTTCTTC. Encoded protein: CASSPGNYNEQFF.